The T cell receptor beta chain described here comes from a study of regulatory T cells in long-lasting Graves disease. Notes on the study in general: Preferential use of TRBV28, TRBJ1-2 and TRBJ2-5 was seen in persistent disease.

At least ten counts were recorded for this clonotype. Its antigen remains unknown. Germline is not matched at one junction end, which may reflect a read error. Arm-PCR with iRepertoire HTBI primers amplified the CDR3 regions for these TCR beta libraries. Each CDR3 protein gets one entry after TCRdb re-called the multiplex PCR reads with MiXCR. Here the sample spans around 400,000 distinct CDR3 sequences, 15% to 17% being singletons. Germline-derived CDR1 and CDR2 are LGHDT and YNNKEL (reference sequence). This CDR3 region has 15 residues. The time point is: newly diagnosed GD, antithyroid drugs for less than 3 months. PBMCs were the source of the RNA used for TCR sequencing. The EDTA tubes were filled with 7 to 9.5 milliliters of drawn peripheral blood.

The source material was peripheral blood mononuclear cells (PBMCs), sampled at new diagnosis, from a patient treated with antithyroid drugs. The V and J genes are TRBV3-1 and TRBJ1-4; D is unresolved. The clonotype comes from a female donor with Graves disease. In DNA, the CDR3 is TGTGCCAGCAGTCAAGATCGGGGTGGGGATGAAAAACTGTTTTTT. Protein product: CASSQDRGGDEKLFF.